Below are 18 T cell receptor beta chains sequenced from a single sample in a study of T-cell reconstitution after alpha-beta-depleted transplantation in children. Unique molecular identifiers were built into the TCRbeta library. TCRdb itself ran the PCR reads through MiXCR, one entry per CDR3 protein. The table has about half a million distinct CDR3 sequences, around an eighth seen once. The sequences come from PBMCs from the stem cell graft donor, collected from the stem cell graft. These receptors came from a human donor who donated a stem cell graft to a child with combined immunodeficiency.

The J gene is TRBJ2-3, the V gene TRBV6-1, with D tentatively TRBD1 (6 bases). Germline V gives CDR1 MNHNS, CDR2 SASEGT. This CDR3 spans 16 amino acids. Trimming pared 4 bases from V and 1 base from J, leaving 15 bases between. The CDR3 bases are TGTGCCAGCAGTGCCACTCGCAGGGGCCGCACAGATACGCAGTATTTT. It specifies CASSATRRGRTDTQYF.

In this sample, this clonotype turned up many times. CDR3: CASSLVDGSNNEQFF. DNA of the CDR3: TGTGCCAGCAGCTTAGTAGACGGGAGCAACAATGAGCAGTTCTTC. V usage is TRBV7-2 and J usage is TRBJ2-1, with a weak D call TRBD2 (6 bases). This CDR3 has 15 amino acids. V lost 1 base and J 5 bases, leaving 12 bases between the germline ends. Looked up from germline, CDR1 is SGHTA and CDR2 is FQGNSA.

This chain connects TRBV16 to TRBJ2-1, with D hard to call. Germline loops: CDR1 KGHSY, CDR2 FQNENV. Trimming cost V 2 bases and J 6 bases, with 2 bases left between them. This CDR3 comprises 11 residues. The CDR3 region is CASSQANEQFF. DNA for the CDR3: TGTGCCAGCAGCCAAGCCAATGAGCAGTTCTTC.

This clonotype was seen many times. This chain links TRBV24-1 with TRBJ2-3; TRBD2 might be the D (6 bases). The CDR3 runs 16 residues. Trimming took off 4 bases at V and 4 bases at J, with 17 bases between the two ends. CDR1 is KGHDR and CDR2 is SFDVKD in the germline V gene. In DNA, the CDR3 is TGTGCCACCAGTGACCCGAAAACGGGGGATTCAGATACGCAGTATTTT. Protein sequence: CATSDPKTGDSDTQYF.

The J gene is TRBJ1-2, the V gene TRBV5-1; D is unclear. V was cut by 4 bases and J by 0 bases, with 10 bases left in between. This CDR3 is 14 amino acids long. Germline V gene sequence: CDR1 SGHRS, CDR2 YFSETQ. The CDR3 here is CASSDQTPNYGYTF. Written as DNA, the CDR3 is TGCGCCAGCAGCGACCAGACACCTAACTATGGCTACACCTTC.

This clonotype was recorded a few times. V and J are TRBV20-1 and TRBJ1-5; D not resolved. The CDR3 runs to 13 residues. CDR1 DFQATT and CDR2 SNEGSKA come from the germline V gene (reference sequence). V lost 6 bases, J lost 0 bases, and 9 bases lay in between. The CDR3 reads CSALRISNQPQHF. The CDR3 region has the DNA TGCAGTGCCCTACGGATTAGCAATCAGCCCCAGCATTTT.

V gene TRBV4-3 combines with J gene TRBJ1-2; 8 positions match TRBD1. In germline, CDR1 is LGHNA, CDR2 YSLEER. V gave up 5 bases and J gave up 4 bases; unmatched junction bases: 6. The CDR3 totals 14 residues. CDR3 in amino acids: CASSTRGQAYGYTF. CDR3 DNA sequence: TGCGCCAGCAGCACCAGGGGACAGGCCTATGGCTACACCTTC.

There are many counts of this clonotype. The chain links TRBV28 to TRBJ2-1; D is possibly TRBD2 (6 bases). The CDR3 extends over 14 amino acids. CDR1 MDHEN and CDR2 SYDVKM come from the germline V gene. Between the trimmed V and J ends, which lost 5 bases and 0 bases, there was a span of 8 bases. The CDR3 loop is CASSAGSSYNEQFF. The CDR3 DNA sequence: TGTGCCAGCAGTGCCGGGAGCTCCTACAATGAGCAGTTCTTC.

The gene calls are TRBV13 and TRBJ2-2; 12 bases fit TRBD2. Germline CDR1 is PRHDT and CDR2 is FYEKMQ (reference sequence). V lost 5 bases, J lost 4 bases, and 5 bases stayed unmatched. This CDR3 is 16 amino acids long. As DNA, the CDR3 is TGTGCCAGCAGCCCGGGACTAGCGGGTCCCACCGGGGAGCTGTTTTTT. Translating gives CASSPGLAGPTGELFF.

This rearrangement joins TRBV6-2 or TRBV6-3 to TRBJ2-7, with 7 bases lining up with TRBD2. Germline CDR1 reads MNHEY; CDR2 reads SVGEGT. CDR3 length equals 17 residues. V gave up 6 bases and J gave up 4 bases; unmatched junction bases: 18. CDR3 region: CASRIHPTEPGGYEQYF. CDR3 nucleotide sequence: TGTGCCAGCAGGATACATCCGACAGAGCCGGGGGGTTACGAGCAGTACTTC.

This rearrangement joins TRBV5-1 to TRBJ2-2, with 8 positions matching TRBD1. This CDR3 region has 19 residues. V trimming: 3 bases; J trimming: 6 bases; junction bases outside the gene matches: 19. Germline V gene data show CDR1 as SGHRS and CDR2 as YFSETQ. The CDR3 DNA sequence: TGCGCCAGCAGCTACCCACGGGACAGGTTCCAGGTCAGCGCCGGGGAGCTGTTTTTT. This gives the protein CASSYPRDRFQVSAGELFF.

The CDR3 DNA follows: TGTGCCAGCAGCTCCCTCCAAGCTTATCAGCCCCAGCATTTT. This encodes CASSSLQAYQPQHF. V gene TRBV7-9 combines with J gene TRBJ1-5; D gene unclear. CDR3 length: 14 amino acids. V lost 4 bases to trimming and J lost 5 bases, with 12 bases between them. From germline, CDR1 is SEHNR and CDR2 FQNEAQ (reference sequence).

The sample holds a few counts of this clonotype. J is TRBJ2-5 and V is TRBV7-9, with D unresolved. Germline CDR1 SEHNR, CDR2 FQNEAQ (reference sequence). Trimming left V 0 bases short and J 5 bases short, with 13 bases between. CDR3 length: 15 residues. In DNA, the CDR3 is TGTGCCAGCAGCTTAGCGTTATTCGTACGGGAGACCCAGTACTTC. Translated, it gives CASSLALFVRETQYF.

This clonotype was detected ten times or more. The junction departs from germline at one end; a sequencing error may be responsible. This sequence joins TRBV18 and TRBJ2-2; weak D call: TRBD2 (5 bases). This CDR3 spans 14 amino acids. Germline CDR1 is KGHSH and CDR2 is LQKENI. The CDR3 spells CATSAGMTTGELFF. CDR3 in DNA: TGTGCCACCTCAGCCGGGATGACGACCGGGGAGCTGTTTTTT.

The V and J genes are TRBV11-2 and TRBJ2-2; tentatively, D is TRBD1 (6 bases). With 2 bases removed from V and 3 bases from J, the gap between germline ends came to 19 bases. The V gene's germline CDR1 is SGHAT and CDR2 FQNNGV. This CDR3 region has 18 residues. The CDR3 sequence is CASSLLKGKNRDTGELFF. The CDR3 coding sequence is TGTGCCAGCAGCTTACTTAAAGGGAAGAACAGGGACACCGGGGAGCTGTTTTTT.

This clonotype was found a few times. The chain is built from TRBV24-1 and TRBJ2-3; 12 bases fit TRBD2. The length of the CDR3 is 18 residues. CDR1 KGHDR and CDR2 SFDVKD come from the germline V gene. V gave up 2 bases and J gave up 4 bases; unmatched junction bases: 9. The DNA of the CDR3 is TGTGCCACCAGTGATTATCCTAGCGGGAGGGTCGAGGCAGATACGCAGTATTTT. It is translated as CATSDYPSGRVEADTQYF.

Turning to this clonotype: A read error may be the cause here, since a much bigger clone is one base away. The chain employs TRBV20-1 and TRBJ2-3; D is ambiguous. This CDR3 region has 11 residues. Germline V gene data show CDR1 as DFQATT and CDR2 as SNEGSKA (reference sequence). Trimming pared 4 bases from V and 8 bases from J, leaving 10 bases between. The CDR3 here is CSATIHTTQYF. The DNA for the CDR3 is TGCAGTGCTACTATACATACTACGCAGTATTTT.

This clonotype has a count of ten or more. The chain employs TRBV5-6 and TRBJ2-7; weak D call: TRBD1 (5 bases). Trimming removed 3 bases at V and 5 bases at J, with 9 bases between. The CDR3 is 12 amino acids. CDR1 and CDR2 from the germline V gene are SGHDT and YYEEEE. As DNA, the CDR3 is TGTGCCAGCAGCTGGGGCTCTGACGAGCAGTACTTC. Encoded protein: CASSWGSDEQYF.